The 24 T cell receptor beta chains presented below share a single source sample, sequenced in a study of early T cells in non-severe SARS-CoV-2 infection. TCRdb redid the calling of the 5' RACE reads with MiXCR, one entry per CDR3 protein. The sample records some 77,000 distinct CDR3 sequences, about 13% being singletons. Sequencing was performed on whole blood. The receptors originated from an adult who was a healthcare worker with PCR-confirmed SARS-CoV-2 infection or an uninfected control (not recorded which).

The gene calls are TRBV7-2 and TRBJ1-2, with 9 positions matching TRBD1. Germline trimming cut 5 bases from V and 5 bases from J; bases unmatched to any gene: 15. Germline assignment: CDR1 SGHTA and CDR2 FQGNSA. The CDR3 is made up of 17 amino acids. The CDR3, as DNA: TGTGCCAGCAGCCACAAACCTAGGACAGGGGAAGAGTATGGCTACACCTTC. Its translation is CASSHKPRTGEEYGYTF.

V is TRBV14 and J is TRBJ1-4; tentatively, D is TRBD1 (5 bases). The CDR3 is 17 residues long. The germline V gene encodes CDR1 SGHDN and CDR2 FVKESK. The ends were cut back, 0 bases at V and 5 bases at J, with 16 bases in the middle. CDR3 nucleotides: TGTGCCAGCAGCCAAGACGCCAGGCGGGGGTGGAATGAAAAACTGTTTTTT. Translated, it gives CASSQDARRGWNEKLFF.

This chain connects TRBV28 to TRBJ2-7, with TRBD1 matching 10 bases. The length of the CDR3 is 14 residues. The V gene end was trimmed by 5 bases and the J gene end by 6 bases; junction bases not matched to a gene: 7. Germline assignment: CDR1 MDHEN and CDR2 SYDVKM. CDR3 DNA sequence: TGTGCCAGCAGTCTCCAGGGACAGGGGCCCGAGCAGTACTTC. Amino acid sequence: CASSLQGQGPEQYF.

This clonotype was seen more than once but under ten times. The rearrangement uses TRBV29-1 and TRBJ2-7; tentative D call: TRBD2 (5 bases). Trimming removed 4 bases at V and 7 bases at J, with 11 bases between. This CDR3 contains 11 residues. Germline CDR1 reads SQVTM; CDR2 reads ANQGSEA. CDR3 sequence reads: CSVGESGEQYF. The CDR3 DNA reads TGCAGCGTTGGCGAGAGCGGTGAGCAGTACTTC.

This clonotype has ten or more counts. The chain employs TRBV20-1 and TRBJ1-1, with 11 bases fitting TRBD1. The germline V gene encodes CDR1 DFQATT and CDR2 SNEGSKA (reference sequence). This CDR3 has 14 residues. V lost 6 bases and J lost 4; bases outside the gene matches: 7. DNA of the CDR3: TGCAGTGCCTATACCGGGACAGGGGGCACTGAAGCTTTCTTT. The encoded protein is CSAYTGTGGTEAFF.

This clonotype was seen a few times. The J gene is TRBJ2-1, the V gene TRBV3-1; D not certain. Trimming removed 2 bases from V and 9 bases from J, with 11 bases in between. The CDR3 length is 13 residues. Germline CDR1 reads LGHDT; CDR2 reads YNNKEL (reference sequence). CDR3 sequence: CASSQIEVLEQFF. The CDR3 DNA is TGTGCCAGCAGCCAAATAGAGGTCCTTGAGCAGTTCTTC.

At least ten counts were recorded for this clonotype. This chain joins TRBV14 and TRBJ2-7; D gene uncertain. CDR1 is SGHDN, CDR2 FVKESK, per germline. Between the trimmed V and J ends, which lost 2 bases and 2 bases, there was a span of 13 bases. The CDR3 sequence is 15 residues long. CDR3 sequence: CASSQSRRMTYEQYF. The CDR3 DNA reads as TGTGCCAGCAGCCAATCTCGCAGGATGACCTACGAGCAGTACTTC.

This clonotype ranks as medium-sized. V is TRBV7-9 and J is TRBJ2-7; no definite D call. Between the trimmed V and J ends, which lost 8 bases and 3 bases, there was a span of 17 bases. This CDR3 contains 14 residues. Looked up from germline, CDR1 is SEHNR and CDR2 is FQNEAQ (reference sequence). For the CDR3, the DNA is TGTGCCAGCCGAAGGTCGGACGGCTACTACGAGCAGTACTTC. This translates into CASRRSDGYYEQYF.

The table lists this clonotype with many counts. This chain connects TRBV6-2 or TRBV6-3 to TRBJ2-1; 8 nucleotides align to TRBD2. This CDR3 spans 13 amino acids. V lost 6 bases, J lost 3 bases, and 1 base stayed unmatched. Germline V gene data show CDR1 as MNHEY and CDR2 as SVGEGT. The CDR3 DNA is TGTGCCAGCAGCCTAGCGGGCTACAATGAGCAGTTCTTC. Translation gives CASSLAGYNEQFF.

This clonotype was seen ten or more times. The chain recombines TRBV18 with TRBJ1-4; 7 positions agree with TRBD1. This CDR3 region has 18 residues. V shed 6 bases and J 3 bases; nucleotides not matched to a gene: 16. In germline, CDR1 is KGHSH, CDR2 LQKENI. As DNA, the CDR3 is TGTGCCAGCTCGGAACGGACCGGGACAGCAAAATCTAATGAAAAACTGTTTTTT. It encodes CASSERTGTAKSNEKLFF.

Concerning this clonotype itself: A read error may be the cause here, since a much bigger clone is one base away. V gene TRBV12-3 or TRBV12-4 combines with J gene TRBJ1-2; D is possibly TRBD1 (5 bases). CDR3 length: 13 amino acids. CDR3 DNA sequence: TGTGCCAGCAGTTTAAGAGGGACCGATGGCCACACCTTC. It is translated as CASSLRGTDGHTF.

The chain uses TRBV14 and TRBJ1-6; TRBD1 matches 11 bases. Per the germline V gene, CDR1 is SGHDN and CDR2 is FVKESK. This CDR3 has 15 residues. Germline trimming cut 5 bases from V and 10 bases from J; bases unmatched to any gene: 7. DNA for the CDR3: TGTGCCAGCAGCTTGGGACAGGGGGTATGGTCACCCCTCCACTTT. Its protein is CASSLGQGVWSPLHF.

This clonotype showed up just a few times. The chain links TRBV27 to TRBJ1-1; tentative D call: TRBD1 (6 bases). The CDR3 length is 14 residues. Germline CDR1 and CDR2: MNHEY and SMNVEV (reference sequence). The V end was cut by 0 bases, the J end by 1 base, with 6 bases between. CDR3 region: CASSLSTGNTEAFF. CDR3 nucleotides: TGTGCCAGCAGTTTATCGACAGGGAACACTGAAGCTTTCTTT.

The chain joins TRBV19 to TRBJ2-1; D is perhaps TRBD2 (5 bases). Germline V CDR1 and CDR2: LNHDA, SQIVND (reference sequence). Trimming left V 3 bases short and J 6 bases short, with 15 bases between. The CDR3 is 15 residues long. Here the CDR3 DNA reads TGTGCCAGTAGTATTTGGCGGGTGACGGGCAATGAGCAGTTCTTC. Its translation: CASSIWRVTGNEQFF. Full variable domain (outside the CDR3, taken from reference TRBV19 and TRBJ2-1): DGGITQSPKYLFRKEGQNVTLSCEQNLNHDAMYWYRQDPGQGLRLIYYSQIVNDFQKGDIAEGYSVSREKKESFPLTVTSAQKNPTAFYLCASSIWRVTGNEQFFGPGTRLTVL.

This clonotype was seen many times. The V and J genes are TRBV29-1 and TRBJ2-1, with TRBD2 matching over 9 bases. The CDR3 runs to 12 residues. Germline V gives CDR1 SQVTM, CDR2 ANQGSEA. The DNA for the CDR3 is TGCAGTATTAGCGGGAGCGAGGGTGAGCAGTTCTTC. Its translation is CSISGSEGEQFF.

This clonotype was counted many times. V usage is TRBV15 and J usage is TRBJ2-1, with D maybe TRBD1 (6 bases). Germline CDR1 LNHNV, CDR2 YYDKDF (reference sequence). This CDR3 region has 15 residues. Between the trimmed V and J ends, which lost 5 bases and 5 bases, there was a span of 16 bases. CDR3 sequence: CATSGRDKGDNEQFF. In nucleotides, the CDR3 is TGTGCCACCAGCGGCCGGGACAAAGGGGACAATGAGCAGTTCTTC.

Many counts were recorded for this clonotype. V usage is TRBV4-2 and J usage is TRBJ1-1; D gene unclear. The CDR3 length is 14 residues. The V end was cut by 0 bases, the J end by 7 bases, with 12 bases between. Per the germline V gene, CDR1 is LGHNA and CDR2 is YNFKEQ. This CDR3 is CASSQDAWEVEAFF. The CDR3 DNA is TGTGCCAGCAGCCAAGACGCATGGGAGGTTGAAGCTTTCTTT.

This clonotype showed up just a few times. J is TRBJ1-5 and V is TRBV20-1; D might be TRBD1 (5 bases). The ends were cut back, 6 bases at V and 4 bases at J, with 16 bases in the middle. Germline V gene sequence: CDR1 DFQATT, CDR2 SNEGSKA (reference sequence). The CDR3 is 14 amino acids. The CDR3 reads CSAQTGGGNQPQHF. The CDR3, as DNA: TGCAGTGCCCAAACCGGGGGTGGGAATCAGCCCCAGCATTTT.

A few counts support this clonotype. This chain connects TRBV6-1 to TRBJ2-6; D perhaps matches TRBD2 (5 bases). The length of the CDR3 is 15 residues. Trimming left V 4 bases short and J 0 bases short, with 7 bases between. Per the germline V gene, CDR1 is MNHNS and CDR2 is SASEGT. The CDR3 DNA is TGTGCCAGCAGTGGCGGGTACTCTGGGGCCAACGTCCTGACTTTC. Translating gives CASSGGYSGANVLTF.

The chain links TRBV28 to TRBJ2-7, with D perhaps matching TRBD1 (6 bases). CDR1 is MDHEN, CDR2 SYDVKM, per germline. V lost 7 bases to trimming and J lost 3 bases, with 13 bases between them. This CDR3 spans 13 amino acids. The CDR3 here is CASKGQIVYEQYF. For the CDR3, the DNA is TGTGCCAGCAAAGGACAGATAGTCTACGAGCAGTACTTC.

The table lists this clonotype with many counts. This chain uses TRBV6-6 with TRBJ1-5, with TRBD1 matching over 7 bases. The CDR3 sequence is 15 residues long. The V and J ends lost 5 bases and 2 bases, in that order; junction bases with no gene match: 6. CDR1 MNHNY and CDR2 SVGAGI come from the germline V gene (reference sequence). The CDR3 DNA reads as TGTGCCAGCAGTACAGGGGTAAGAGGCAATCAGCCCCAGCATTTT. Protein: CASSTGVRGNQPQHF.

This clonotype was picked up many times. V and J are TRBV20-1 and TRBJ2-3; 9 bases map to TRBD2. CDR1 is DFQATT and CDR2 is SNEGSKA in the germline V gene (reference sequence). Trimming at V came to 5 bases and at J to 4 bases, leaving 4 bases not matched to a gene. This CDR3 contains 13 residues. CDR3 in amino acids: CSARRGGADTQYF. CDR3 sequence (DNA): TGCAGTGCTCGGCGGGGGGGCGCAGATACGCAGTATTTT.

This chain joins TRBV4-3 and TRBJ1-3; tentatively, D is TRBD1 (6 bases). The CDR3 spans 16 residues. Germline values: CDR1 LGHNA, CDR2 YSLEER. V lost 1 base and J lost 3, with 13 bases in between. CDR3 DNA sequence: TGCGCCAGCAGCCAAGCTCCCGGGACACGTGGAAACACCATATATTTT. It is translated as CASSQAPGTRGNTIYF.

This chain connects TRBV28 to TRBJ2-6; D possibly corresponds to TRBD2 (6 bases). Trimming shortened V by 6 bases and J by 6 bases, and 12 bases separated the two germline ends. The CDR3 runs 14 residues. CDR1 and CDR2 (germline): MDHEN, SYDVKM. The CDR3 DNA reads TGTGCCAGCAGGACGGGGGTCGTGGCCAACGTCCTGACTTTC. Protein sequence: CASRTGVVANVLTF.